These 17 T cell receptor beta chains came from one sample sequenced in a study of tumor-infiltrating lymphocytes in localized non-small cell lung cancer. The table came from immunoSEQ multiplex PCR; TCRdb's copy has only in-frame clones and leaves some out. The data hold 21,000 or so clones, with 80% observed a single time. Sample: lung tumor tissue. These receptors all stem from a human donor with non-small cell lung cancer.

V usage is TRBV7-6 and J usage is TRBJ2-7; D possibly corresponds to TRBD1 (6 bases). Germline V gives CDR1 SGHVS, CDR2 FNYEAQ. V lost 5 bases and J 6 bases, leaving 17 bases between the germline ends. This CDR3 spans 14 amino acids. The CDR3 bases are TGTGCCAGCAGCCAGAGGCAGGGGCGGCTCGAGCAGTACTTC. It encodes CASSQRQGRLEQYF.

The chain joins TRBV7-9 to TRBJ2-2; D gene unclear. CDR3 length: 14 residues. The germline V gene has CDR1 SEHNR and CDR2 FQNEAQ (reference sequence). The V end was cut by 5 bases, the J end by 3 bases, with 10 bases between. The DNA for the CDR3 is TGTGCCAGCAGCCAGTCGGTTGACACCGGGGAGCTGTTTTTT. Its translation is CASSQSVDTGELFF.

The V gene is TRBV7-8, the J gene TRBJ1-4; D is unresolved. Trimming left V 1 base short and J 8 bases short, with 8 bases between. CDR3 length: 13 amino acids. Germline V gene data show CDR1 as SGHVS and CDR2 as FQNEAQ. The CDR3 nucleotides are TGTGCCAGCAGCTTAGAACTACGGGAAAAACTGTTTTTT. Its protein is CASSLELREKLFF.

The chain has TRBV7-2 and TRBJ1-5; D remains ambiguous. The CDR3 sequence is 13 residues long. V lost 4 bases to trimming and J lost 2 bases, with 6 bases between them. Germline CDR1 is SGHTA and CDR2 is FQGNSA. The CDR3 region has the DNA TGTGCCAGCAGCTCCACACGCAATCAGCCCCAGCATTTT. Translated: CASSSTRNQPQHF.

CDR3 DNA sequence: TGTGCCAGCAGCTGGGTGACTAGCTCCTACGAGCAGTACTTC. Its translation is CASSWVTSSYEQYF. This sequence joins TRBV5-4 and TRBJ2-7; possibly TRBD2 for D (6 bases). V gave up 3 bases and J gave up 0 bases, with 10 bases separating them. The CDR3 extends over 14 amino acids. Germline CDR1 SGHNT, CDR2 YYREEE (reference sequence).

This chain connects TRBV6-1 to TRBJ1-5; TRBD1 matches 7 bases. The junction had 3 bases not matched to a gene; V was cut back by 4 bases and J by 6 bases. CDR3 length: 13 residues. The germline CDR1 and CDR2 sequences are MNHNS and SASEGT. Written as DNA, the CDR3 is TGTGCCAGCAGTGCTGGGACAGCTCAGCCCCAGCATTTT. Translated, it gives CASSAGTAQPQHF.

The chain recombines TRBV23-1 with TRBJ1-2, with D possibly TRBD1 on 5 matching bases. TRBV23-1 is recorded as an ORF, its role being uncertain. The CDR3 runs to 12 residues. V lost 6 bases, J lost 5 bases, and 10 bases lay in between. The CDR3 nucleotides are TGCGCCAGCAGCTCGGAGGGGTATGGCTACACCTTC. This encodes CASSSEGYGYTF.

The J gene is TRBJ2-4, the V gene TRBV5-1; D might be TRBD2 (5 bases). This CDR3 contains 13 residues. The V gene lost 4 bases and the J gene lost 5 bases, with 10 bases spanning the gap. The germline gives CDR1 SGHRS, CDR2 YFSETQ. CDR3 coding DNA: TGCGCCAGCAGCCAGGACTCACAAAACATTCAGTACTTC. This gives the protein CASSQDSQNIQYF.

The V and J genes are TRBV4-3 and TRBJ2-7; D is possibly TRBD2 (5 bases). The V gene's germline CDR1 is LGHNA and CDR2 YSLEER. V dropped 3 bases and J dropped 5 bases, with 8 bases sitting between them. The CDR3 covers 12 residues. CDR3 sequence reads: CASSHVGDEQYF. The CDR3 DNA reads as TGCGCCAGCAGCCATGTGGGAGACGAGCAGTACTTC.

The J gene is TRBJ2-1, the V gene TRBV18, with 14 bases lining up with TRBD2. The germline V gene has CDR1 KGHSH and CDR2 LQKENI. CDR3 length equals 15 residues. Trimming cost V 3 bases and J 9 bases; bases outside gene matches: 4. CDR3 amino acids: CASSPLGTSGSEQFF. The CDR3 DNA is TGTGCCAGCTCACCCCTAGGGACTAGCGGGAGTGAGCAGTTCTTC.

The chain joins TRBV5-1 to TRBJ2-2; 12 bases agree with TRBD1. The CDR3 sequence is 15 residues long. The V and J ends lost 2 bases and 6 bases, in that order; junction bases with no gene match: 2. CDR1 is SGHRS and CDR2 is YFSETQ in the germline V gene. In DNA form, the CDR3 reads TGCGCCAGCAGCTTAGGGACAGGGGGCCCCGGGGAGCTGTTTTTT. It codes for CASSLGTGGPGELFF.

This clone was recorded only once. J is TRBJ2-1 and V is TRBV7-9, with D possibly matching TRBD2 (6 bases). Looked up from germline, CDR1 is SEHNR and CDR2 is FQNEAQ (reference sequence). Trimming took off 4 bases at V and 1 base at J, with 11 bases between the two ends. This CDR3 spans 15 amino acids. The CDR3 loop is CASSSDGGSYNEQFF. The CDR3 DNA follows: TGTGCCAGCAGCTCGGACGGAGGGTCCTACAATGAGCAGTTCTTC. Full variable domain (missing parts from reference TRBV7-9 and TRBJ2-1): DTGVSQNPRHKITKRGQNVTFRCDPISEHNRLYWYRQTLGQGPEFLTYFQNEAQLEKSRLLSDRFSAERPKGSFSTLEIQRTEQGDSAMYLCASSSDGGSYNEQFFGPGTRLTVL.

The V and J genes are TRBV29-1 and TRBJ2-2; D gene unclear. Per the germline V gene, CDR1 is SQVTM and CDR2 is ANQGSEA. The CDR3 contains 10 residues. The V end was cut by 5 bases, the J end by 5 bases, with 3 bases between. In DNA form, the CDR3 reads TGCAGCGTTCGGACCGGGGAGCTGTTTTTT. Protein sequence: CSVRTGELFF.

The chain is built from TRBV6-5 and TRBJ1-1; D ambiguous. Trimming pared 2 bases from V and 1 base from J, leaving 5 bases between. The CDR3 has 13 residues. Germline CDR1 reads MNHEY; CDR2 reads SVGAGI. The CDR3 nucleotides read TGTGCCAGCAGTTACCTGCAGAACACTGAAGCTTTCTTT. Protein: CASSYLQNTEAFF.

This clone was seen a single time. This rearrangement joins TRBV29-1 to TRBJ2-5, with TRBD1 matching 7 bases. V gave up 7 bases and J gave up 5 bases; unmatched junction bases: 7. This CDR3 is built from 12 residues. Germline V gives CDR1 SQVTM, CDR2 ANQGSEA. The CDR3 here is CSARTGPETQYF. DNA for the CDR3: TGCAGCGCCCGGACAGGCCCGGAGACCCAGTACTTC.

This clone was detected only a few times. Other DNA sequences in the same sample also yield this CDR3. The rearrangement joins TRBV6-1 to TRBJ2-3; 8 bases map to TRBD1. J was trimmed by 3 bases and V by 4 bases; bases with no gene match: 3. CDR3 length: 14 residues. Germline CDR1 and CDR2: MNHNS and SASEGT. CDR3 nucleotides: TGTGCCAGCAGTGCCGGACAGGGAACAGATACGCAGTATTTT. This codes for CASSAGQGTDTQYF.

Only a few counts were recorded for this clone. This chain links TRBV11-3 with TRBJ1-1; no reliable D call. Germline CDR1 and CDR2: SGHNT and YENEEA. The CDR3 is 14 residues long. V dropped 3 bases and J dropped 0 bases, with 8 bases sitting between them. The CDR3: CASSLTGMNTEAFF. The DNA of the CDR3 is TGTGCCAGCAGCTTGACGGGCATGAACACTGAAGCTTTCTTT.